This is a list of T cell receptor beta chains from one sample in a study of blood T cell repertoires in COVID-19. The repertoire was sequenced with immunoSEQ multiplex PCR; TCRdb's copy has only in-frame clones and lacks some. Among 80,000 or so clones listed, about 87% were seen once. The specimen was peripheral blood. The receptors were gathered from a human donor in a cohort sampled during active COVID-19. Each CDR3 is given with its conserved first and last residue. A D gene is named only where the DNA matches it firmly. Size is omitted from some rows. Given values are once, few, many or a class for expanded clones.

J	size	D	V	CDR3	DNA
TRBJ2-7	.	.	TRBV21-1	CASSTGTLYEQYF	TGTGCCAGCAGCACCGGGACTCTCTACGAGCAGTACTTC
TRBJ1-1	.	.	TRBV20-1	CSARGAAEAFF	TGCAGTGCTAGAGGGGCAGCCGAAGCTTTCTTT
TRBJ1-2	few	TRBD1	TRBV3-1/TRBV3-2	CASSQGGTGSGYTF	TGTGCCAGCAGCCAGGGTGGGACAGGGTCCGGCTACACCTTC
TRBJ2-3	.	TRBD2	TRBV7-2	CASSLDGGGATDTQYF	TGTGCCAGCAGCTTAGACGGCGGGGGGGCGACAGATACGCAGTATTTT
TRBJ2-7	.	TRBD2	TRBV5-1	CASSTSGLAAYEQYF	TGCGCCAGCAGCACCTCGGGACTAGCGGCCTACGAGCAGTACTTC
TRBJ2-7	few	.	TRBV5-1	CASSLVGSSYEQYF	TGCGCCAGCAGCTTAGTAGGGAGCTCCTACGAGCAGTACTTC
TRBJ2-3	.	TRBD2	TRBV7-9	CASSPSGRAADTQYF	TGTGCCAGCAGTCCTAGCGGGAGGGCTGCAGATACGCAGTATTTT
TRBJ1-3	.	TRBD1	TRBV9	CASSATGGNSGNTIYF	TGTGCCAGCAGCGCGACAGGGGGGAACTCTGGAAACACCATATATTTT
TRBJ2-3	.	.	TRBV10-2	CASSESRADTQYF	TGCGCCAGCAGTGAGTCGAGGGCAGATACGCAGTATTTT
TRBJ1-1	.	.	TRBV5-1	CASSPWGETEAFF	TGCGCCAGCAGCCCGTGGGGGGAAACTGAAGCTTTCTTT
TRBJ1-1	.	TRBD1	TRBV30	CAWSETGGWTEAFF	TGTGCCTGGAGTGAAACAGGGGGCTGGACTGAAGCTTTCTTT
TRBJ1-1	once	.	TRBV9	CASSVSGRFSEAFF	TGTGCCAGCAGCGTATCGGGTAGGTTTTCTGAAGCTTTCTTT
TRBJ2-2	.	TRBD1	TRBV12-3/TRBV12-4	CASSQTGTGELFF	TGTGCCAGCAGTCAGACAGGGACCGGGGAGCTGTTTTTT
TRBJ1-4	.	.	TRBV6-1	CASSETQVFYGATNEKLFF	TGTGCCAGCAGTGAGACACAGGTCTTTTATGGGGCAACTAATGAAAAACTGTTTTTT
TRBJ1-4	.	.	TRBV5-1	CASSFRRANEKLFF	TGCGCCAGCAGCTTTCGGCGGGCTAATGAAAAACTGTTTTTT
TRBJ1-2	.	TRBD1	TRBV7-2	CASSYDRGDYGYTF	TGTGCCAGCAGCTACGACAGGGGAGACTATGGCTACACCTTC
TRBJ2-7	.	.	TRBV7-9	CASSLVGLGGRYEQYF	TGTGCCAGCAGCTTAGTTGGACTAGGGGGGAGATACGAGCAGTACTTC
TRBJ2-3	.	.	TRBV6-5	CASDRGFTDTQYF	TGTGCCAGTGACCGAGGGTTCACAGATACGCAGTATTTT
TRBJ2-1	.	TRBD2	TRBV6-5	CASSYKTSGRGEQFF	TGTGCCAGCAGTTACAAGACTAGCGGGAGAGGTGAGCAGTTCTTC
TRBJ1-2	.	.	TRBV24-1	CATSGQLPHYGYTF	TGTGCCACCAGCGGACAACTGCCTCACTATGGCTACACCTTC
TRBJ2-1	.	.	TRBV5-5	CASIRQEGNEQFF	TGTGCCAGCATAAGACAGGAAGGCAATGAGCAGTTCTTC
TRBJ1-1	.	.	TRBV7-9	CASSLAMGEGTEAFF	TGTGCCAGCAGCTTAGCGATGGGGGAGGGCACTGAAGCTTTCTTT
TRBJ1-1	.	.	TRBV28	CASSSSGAVGTEAFF	TGTGCCAGCAGTTCCTCAGGGGCGGTAGGCACTGAAGCTTTCTTT